The next 24 T cell receptor beta chains were all read from a single sample in a study of cytomegalovirus exposure and HLA in healthy donors. Primers included in the PCR were 60 Vbeta and 13 Jbeta primers. The data were produced by immunoSEQ multiplex PCR, yet TCRdb's version contains in-frame clones alone and is incomplete. The table includes about 99,000 clones, roughly 66% detected once. The sequenced sample was PBMCs. Source of these receptors: a woman between 50 and 59 years old in good health and CMV-seronegative.

This clone was observed a handful of times. V is TRBV18 and J is TRBJ1-2; the match to TRBD1 covers 8 bases. This CDR3 has 14 amino acids. The trim removed 6 bases at V and 3 bases at J, leaving 6 bases unmatched. From germline, CDR1 is KGHSH and CDR2 LQKENI. CDR3 DNA: TGTGCCAGCTCCGGTACGGGACAGGACTATGGCTACACCTTC. It encodes CASSGTGQDYGYTF. Supplemented by reference TRBV18 and TRBJ1-2, the full variable domain reads NAGVMQNPRHLVRRRGQEARLRCSPMKGHSHVYWYRQLPEEGLKFMVYLQKENIIDESGMPKERFSAEFPKEGPSILRIQQVVRGDSAAYFCASSGTGQDYGYTFGSGTRLTVV.

This clone was seen only a few times. This chain links TRBV7-3 with TRBJ2-3; D is undetermined. V was cut by 5 bases and J by 4 bases, with 10 bases left in between. The V gene's germline CDR1 is SGHTA and CDR2 FQGTGA. This CDR3 region has 13 residues. The CDR3 loop reads CASSPAAADTQYF. For the CDR3, the DNA is TGTGCCAGCAGCCCGGCGGCTGCAGATACGCAGTATTTT.

V and J are TRBV28 and TRBJ2-7, with 7 bases matching TRBD2. The CDR3 covers 13 residues. From germline, CDR1 is MDHEN and CDR2 SYDVKM. The J segment lost 3 bases and the V segment lost 8 bases, leaving 7 bases of the junction unmatched. The CDR3 sequence: CASRGRVYYEQYF. CDR3 coding DNA: TGTGCCAGCCGGGGGAGGGTCTACTACGAGCAGTACTTC.

This clone has just a few counts. V gene TRBV27 combines with J gene TRBJ1-5, with 7 bases identical to TRBD1. Germline loops: CDR1 MNHEY, CDR2 SMNVEV (reference sequence). The CDR3 sequence is 14 residues long. V was clipped by 2 bases and J by 2 bases; unmatched bases: 0. Here the CDR3 reads CASSLGQGNQPQHF. The CDR3 nucleotides read TGTGCCAGCAGTTTAGGACAGGGCAATCAGCCCCAGCATTTT.

The rearrangement joins TRBV2 to TRBJ2-2; TRBD1 agrees at 7 bases. The germline gives CDR1 SNHLY, CDR2 FYNNEI. The ends lost 10 bases at V and 0 bases at J; junction bases unmatched: 5. The length of the CDR3 is 14 residues. The CDR3 spells CANQRGPNTGELFF. DNA for the CDR3: TGTGCCAATCAAAGGGGGCCGAACACCGGGGAGCTGTTTTTT.

This chain joins TRBV2 and TRBJ2-3; TRBD2 aligns across 11 bases. Germline V gene sequence: CDR1 SNHLY, CDR2 FYNNEI. This CDR3 spans 12 amino acids. CDR3 nucleotides: TGTGCGACTAGCGGGGACACAGATACGCAGTATTTT. It is translated as CATSGDTDTQYF.

The chain uses TRBV5-5 and TRBJ2-7; D perhaps matches TRBD1 (5 bases). Germline V gives CDR1 SGHKS, CDR2 YYEKEE (reference sequence). CDR3 length: 14 amino acids. Deletions cut 1 base from V and 3 bases from J, with 11 bases between. In DNA, the CDR3 is TGTGCCAGCAGCTTGAAGCACAGGAGCTACGAGCAGTACTTC. Amino acid sequence: CASSLKHRSYEQYF.

The rearrangement joins TRBV19 to TRBJ1-5; D not certain. Trimming removed 2 bases at V and 9 bases at J, with 17 bases between. The germline CDR1 and CDR2 sequences are LNHDA and SQIVND (reference sequence). This CDR3 spans 15 amino acids. The CDR3 spells CASSIIPLHSGPQHF. In DNA form, the CDR3 reads TGTGCCAGTAGTATAATTCCACTCCACTCCGGGCCCCAGCATTTT.

The V call is TRBV9, the J call TRBJ2-1; D is uncertain. The germline V gene encodes CDR1 SGDLS and CDR2 YYNGEE. The CDR3 sequence is 13 residues long. Trimming removed 1 base at V and 8 bases at J, with 10 bases between. The CDR3 protein is CASSVRESDEQFF. The CDR3 nucleotides are TGTGCCAGCAGCGTACGAGAGAGTGATGAGCAGTTCTTC.

This clone was observed a handful of times. The V and J genes are TRBV7-6 and TRBJ2-1; 10 bases are shared with TRBD1. Germline CDR1 reads SGHVS; CDR2 reads FNYEAQ. The CDR3 covers 14 residues. The trim removed 5 bases at V and 6 bases at J, leaving 4 bases unmatched. The CDR3 nucleotides are TGTGCCAGCAGCCAGACAGGGGGCCTCAATGAGCAGTTCTTC. This encodes CASSQTGGLNEQFF.

V usage is TRBV5-5 and J usage is TRBJ2-6; possible D gene TRBD2, 6 bases. The germline V and J ends were trimmed by 4 bases and 0 bases, with 8 bases remaining between them. CDR3 length equals 15 residues. The germline V gene has CDR1 SGHKS and CDR2 YYEKEE (reference sequence). The CDR3: CASSGGSSGANVLTF. CDR3 nucleotides: TGTGCCAGCAGCGGAGGGTCCTCTGGGGCCAACGTCCTGACTTTC.

The chain carries TRBV6-1 and TRBJ2-3, with 7 bases that match TRBD2. Germline CDR1 reads MNHNS; CDR2 reads SASEGT. The CDR3 extends over 17 amino acids. Germline trimming cut 3 bases from V and 5 bases from J; bases unmatched to any gene: 14. The CDR3 DNA sequence: TGTGCCAGCAGTGATACGAGCGGGGTAGGAGGGGAAGATACGCAGTATTTT. This encodes CASSDTSGVGGEDTQYF.

The genes are TRBV5-4 and TRBJ2-2; D is perhaps TRBD1 (6 bases). CDR3 size: 15 residues. Germline loops: CDR1 SGHNT, CDR2 YYREEE (reference sequence). Trimming shortened V by 0 bases and J by 5 bases, and 11 bases separated the two germline ends. This CDR3 reads CASSLEDRVTGELFF. The DNA of the CDR3 is TGTGCCAGCAGCTTGGAGGACAGAGTTACCGGGGAGCTGTTTTTT.

The chain is built from TRBV25-1 and TRBJ2-7; no clear D gene. Germline CDR1 reads MGHDK; CDR2 reads SYGVNS. The length of the CDR3 is 15 residues. With 1 base removed from V and 1 base from J, the gap between germline ends came to 11 bases. The CDR3 DNA is TGTGCCAGCAGTGAATCTGGCACCTCATCCTACGAGCAGTACTTC. The encoded protein is CASSESGTSSYEQYF.

The chain carries TRBV11-3 and TRBJ2-5, with 8 bases fitting TRBD1. Unmatched junction bases numbered 2, after V lost 1 base and J lost 1 base. The CDR3 is 15 amino acids. Looked up from germline, CDR1 is SGHNT and CDR2 is YENEEA. CDR3 residues: CASSLGTGPQETQYF. CDR3 DNA: TGTGCCAGCAGCTTAGGGACAGGGCCCCAAGAGACCCAGTACTTC.

This clone was recorded a few times. V usage is TRBV10-2 and J usage is TRBJ2-5, with D unresolved. Trimming removed 5 bases from V and 2 bases from J, with 9 bases in between. The CDR3 has 13 residues. CDR1 is WSHSY and CDR2 is SAAADI in the germline V gene. The CDR3 region has the DNA TGCGCCAGCAGTATACATAAGCAAGAGACCCAGTACTTC. Amino acid sequence: CASSIHKQETQYF.

The chain employs TRBV10-2 and TRBJ1-4, with a weak D call TRBD1 (5 bases). Germline V gene lookup returns CDR1 WSHSY and CDR2 SAAADI. The CDR3 is made up of 18 amino acids. Trimming removed 4 bases from V and 2 bases from J, with 20 bases in between. Here the CDR3 DNA reads TGCGCCAGCAGTGGCCGATTAGGCCAGGGCCCCACTAATGAAAAACTGTTTTTT. This codes for CASSGRLGQGPTNEKLFF.

This rearrangement joins TRBV5-1 to TRBJ2-2; 11 bases agree with TRBD2. Per germline, CDR1 SGHRS and CDR2 YFSETQ. Trimming removed 4 bases from V and 7 bases from J; junction bases left unmatched: 9. This CDR3 has 16 residues. The CDR3 DNA follows: TGCGCCAGCAGCCCATTACTAGCGGGAGCGGACGGGGAGCTGTTTTTT. It translates to CASSPLLAGADGELFF.

This chain uses TRBV15 with TRBJ1-2, with D maybe TRBD1 (5 bases). The V end was cut by 5 bases, the J end by 3 bases, with 16 bases between. Germline CDR1 is LNHNV and CDR2 is YYDKDF (reference sequence). The CDR3 sequence is 15 residues long. The CDR3 DNA sequence: TGTGCCACCAGCGACCCCCAGACAGATTACTATGGCTACACCTTC. This codes for CATSDPQTDYYGYTF.

This clone came up a few times. The V call is TRBV5-1, the J call TRBJ2-5; TRBD2 matches at 11 bases. The J call is uncertain, as TRBJ2-7 better fits the DNA end. CDR1 and CDR2 from the germline V gene are SGHRS and YFSETQ. This CDR3 has 15 residues. CDR3 loop: CASSFTSGGSYEQYF. The CDR3 nucleotides are TGCGCCAGCAGCTTTACTAGCGGGGGTTCCTACGAGCAGTACTTC.

A single count supports this clone. The V gene is TRBV2, the J gene TRBJ2-1, with D perhaps TRBD1 (5 bases). This CDR3 contains 13 residues. Looked up from germline, CDR1 is SNHLY and CDR2 is FYNNEI. Trimming pared 7 bases from V and 5 bases from J, leaving 12 bases between. CDR3 DNA: TGTGCCAGCAATACAGACAGAAACAATGAGCAGTTCTTC. Its protein product is CASNTDRNNEQFF.

J is TRBJ2-3 and V is TRBV9, with TRBD2 matching over 11 bases. This CDR3 is built from 18 residues. With V trimmed by 3 bases and J by 2 bases, 11 bases remained unmatched. The germline V gene encodes CDR1 SGDLS and CDR2 YYNGEE. Here the CDR3 DNA reads TGTGCCAGCAGCGCACATCCCTGGACTAGCGGGCTCACAGATACGCAGTATTTT. Protein product: CASSAHPWTSGLTDTQYF.

The rearrangement uses TRBV6-5 and TRBJ2-7; possible D gene TRBD2, 5 bases. Germline values: CDR1 MNHEY, CDR2 SVGAGI. The CDR3 runs to 15 residues. V lost 0 bases and J lost 3, with 12 bases in between. The CDR3 sequence is CASSYSWVEGYEQYF. Here the CDR3 DNA reads TGTGCCAGCAGTTACTCCTGGGTTGAGGGCTACGAGCAGTACTTC.

This clone was detected only once. The chain has TRBV5-1 and TRBJ2-3, with no clear D. Trimming removed 2 bases from V and 4 bases from J, with 14 bases in between. Germline assignment: CDR1 SGHRS and CDR2 YFSETQ. This CDR3 spans 15 amino acids. Here the CDR3 reads CASSLQLNIPDTQYF. The CDR3 DNA reads TGCGCCAGCAGCTTACAGCTGAACATCCCAGATACGCAGTATTTT.